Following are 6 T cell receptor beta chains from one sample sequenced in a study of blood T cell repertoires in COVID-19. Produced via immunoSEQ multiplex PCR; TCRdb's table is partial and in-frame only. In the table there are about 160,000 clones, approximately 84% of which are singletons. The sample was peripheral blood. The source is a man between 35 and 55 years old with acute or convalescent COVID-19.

The CDR3 region has the DNA TGTGCCAGCAACCCGGCTTCGGGGGGAAGGGGCACTGAAGCTTTCTTT. Its translation: CASNPASGGRGTEAFF. The rearrangement links TRBV2 to TRBJ1-1, with TRBD1 as a possible D gene (5 bases). Deletions cut 7 bases from V and 4 bases from J, with 22 bases between. The germline CDR1 and CDR2 sequences are SNHLY and FYNNEI. The CDR3 is 16 residues long.

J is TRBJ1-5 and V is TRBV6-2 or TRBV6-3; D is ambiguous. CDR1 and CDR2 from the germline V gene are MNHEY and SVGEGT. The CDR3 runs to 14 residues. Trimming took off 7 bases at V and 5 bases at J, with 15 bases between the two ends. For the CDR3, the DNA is TGTGCCAGCACCCCTTTGTCCGCGGATCAGCCCCAGCATTTT. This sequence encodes CASTPLSADQPQHF.

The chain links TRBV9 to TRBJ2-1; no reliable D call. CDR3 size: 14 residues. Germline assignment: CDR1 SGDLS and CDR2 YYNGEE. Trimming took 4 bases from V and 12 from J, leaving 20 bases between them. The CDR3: CASSPRSDSPWQFF. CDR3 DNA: TGTGCCAGCAGCCCCCGGAGTGACTCTCCTTGGCAGTTCTTC.

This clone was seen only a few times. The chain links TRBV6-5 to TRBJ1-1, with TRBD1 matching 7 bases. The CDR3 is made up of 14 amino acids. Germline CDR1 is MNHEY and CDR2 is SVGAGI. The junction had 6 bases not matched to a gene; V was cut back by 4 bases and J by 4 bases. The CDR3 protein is CASSLTGEATEAFF. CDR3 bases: TGTGCCAGCAGTTTAACAGGGGAGGCCACTGAAGCTTTCTTT.

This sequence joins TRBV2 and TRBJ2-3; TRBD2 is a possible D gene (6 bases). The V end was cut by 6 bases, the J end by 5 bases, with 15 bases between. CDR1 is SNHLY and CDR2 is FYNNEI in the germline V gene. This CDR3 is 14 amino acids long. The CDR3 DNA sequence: TGTGCCAGCAGCCGGGACCTCGGGGGAGATACGCAGTATTTT. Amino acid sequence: CASSRDLGGDTQYF.

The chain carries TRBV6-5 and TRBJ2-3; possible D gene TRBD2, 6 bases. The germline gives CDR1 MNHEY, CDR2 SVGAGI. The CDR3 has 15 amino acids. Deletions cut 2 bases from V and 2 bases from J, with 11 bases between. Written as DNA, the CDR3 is TGTGCCAGCAGTTACGGAGGGGCGAACACAGATACGCAGTATTTT. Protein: CASSYGGANTDTQYF.